This TCR beta chain was captured in a study of cytomegalovirus exposure and HLA in healthy donors. Study summary: Some 180 million T cells yielded approximately 110 million unique TCR beta sequences in earlier analysis. Points from the study as a whole: TRBV6-2, TRBV6-3 and other indistinguishable V segments were excluded. Earlier analysis looked at TCR beta V segments, and most were productive about 87% or about 30% of the time.

Turning to this clone: Its antigen is still unknown.

V dropped 4 bases and J dropped 2; count of bases not matched to a gene: 4. The germline CDR1 and CDR2 sequences are SNHLY and FYNNEI. The CDR3 spans 15 residues. Primers included in the PCR were 60 Vbeta and 13 Jbeta primers. Produced via immunoSEQ multiplex PCR; TCRdb's table is partial and in-frame only. The table shows about 60,000 clones, with around two thirds occurring only once. This sequence originates from a woman in her fifties or sixties in good health and CMV-seropositive. V usage is TRBV2 and J usage is TRBJ1-5, with TRBD1 matching over 8 bases. The source material was PBMCs. The CDR3 DNA reads as TGTGCCAGCAGTGTACAGGGGGAGGGCAATCAGCCCCAGCATTTT. It specifies CASSVQGEGNQPQHF.